These T cell receptor beta chains were read from a single sample in a study of Graves' ophthalmopathy and Graves' hyperthyroidism. Via MiXCR, TCRdb re-called the multiplex PCR reads, giving one row per CDR3 protein. The data show about 600,000 distinct CDR3 sequences, just under 40% seen once. The specimen sequenced was peripheral blood or thyroid tissue (not recorded which). The receptor set was obtained from an adult man with Graves' hyperthyroidism. Each CDR3 is given with its conserved first and last residue. The D gene is left open where the match is weak. Size values are once, few and many counts, or a class for expanded clones, and some rows have none.

J gene: TRBJ2-5
CDR3 length: 15
V gene: TRBV20-1
D gene: NA
clone size: NA
CDR3 DNA: TGCAGTGCTAGACTAGTTGCAGGGAACCAAGAGACCCAGTACTTC
CDR3 protein: CSARLVAGNQETQYF

J gene: TRBJ2-7
CDR3 length: 15
V gene: TRBV6-5
D gene: NA
clone size: NA
CDR3 DNA: TGTGCCAGCAGTTACACAGGGTCCAATTCCTACGAGCAGTACTTC
CDR3 protein: CASSYTGSNSYEQYF

J gene: TRBJ2-3
CDR3 length: 15
V gene: TRBV7-2
D gene: NA
clone size: NA
CDR3 DNA: TGTGCCAGCAGCTCGGGGACACGTAGCACAGATACGCAGTATTTT
CDR3 protein: CASSSGTRSTDTQYF

J gene: TRBJ1-2
CDR3 length: 13
V gene: TRBV7-9
D gene: NA
clone size: many
CDR3 DNA: TGTGCCAGCAGCTTAACGCCCAGCAGGGGCTACACCTTC
CDR3 protein: CASSLTPSRGYTF

J gene: TRBJ2-7
CDR3 length: 14
V gene: TRBV10-3
D gene: NA
clone size: NA
CDR3 DNA: TGTGCCATCAGTAAAGGGGGTCCCTCCTACGAGCAGTACTTC
CDR3 protein: CAISKGGPSYEQYF

J gene: TRBJ1-2
CDR3 length: 15
V gene: TRBV15
D gene: TRBD1
clone size: few
CDR3 DNA: TGTGCCACCAGCAGAAGGGGACAGGCTAGCTATGGCTACACCTTC
CDR3 protein: CATSRRGQASYGYTF

J gene: TRBJ1-4
CDR3 length: 14
V gene: TRBV7-9
D gene: TRBD1
clone size: few
CDR3 DNA: TGTGCCAGCAGTCCCGAACAGGGGAATGAAAAACTGTTTTTT
CDR3 protein: CASSPEQGNEKLFF

J gene: TRBJ1-5
CDR3 length: 13
V gene: TRBV6-6
D gene: NA
clone size: many
CDR3 DNA: TGTGCCAGCAGTTACTCCGGGGATCGGGCCCAGCATTTT
CDR3 protein: CASSYSGDRAQHF

J gene: TRBJ2-5
CDR3 length: 18
V gene: TRBV20-1
D gene: TRBD2
clone size: NA
CDR3 DNA: TGCAGTGCTAGAGATGGGGGGGGGAGGAGGGTTCTTGCGGAGACCCAGTACTTC
CDR3 protein: CSARDGGGRRVLAETQYF

J gene: TRBJ2-5
CDR3 length: 13
V gene: TRBV29-1
D gene: NA
clone size: many
CDR3 DNA: TGCAGCGTCCAGGGGTCGGGGGGAGAGACCCAGTACTTC
CDR3 protein: CSVQGSGGETQYF

J gene: TRBJ1-3
CDR3 length: 13
V gene: TRBV7-2
D gene: NA
clone size: NA
CDR3 DNA: TGTGCCAGCGGCTCTAACTCTGGAAACACCATGTATTTT
CDR3 protein: CASGSNSGNTMYF

J gene: TRBJ2-5
CDR3 length: 13
V gene: TRBV7-6
D gene: TRBD1
clone size: NA
CDR3 DNA: TGTGCCAGCAGCTTACGAGGTCAGGGGGCGCAGTACTTC
CDR3 protein: CASSLRGQGAQYF

J gene: TRBJ2-2
CDR3 length: 12
V gene: TRBV9
D gene: NA
clone size: many
CDR3 DNA: TGTGCCAGCAGCGTAGGGGGCGGGGAGCTGTTTTTT
CDR3 protein: CASSVGGGELFF

J gene: TRBJ1-1
CDR3 length: 18
V gene: TRBV7-2
D gene: NA
clone size: few
CDR3 DNA: TGTGCCAGCAGCTTGAGTGGAATCGGGGGGGTAGGGAACACTGAAGCTTTCTTT
CDR3 protein: CASSLSGIGGVGNTEAFF

J gene: TRBJ2-7
CDR3 length: 16
V gene: TRBV5-5
D gene: NA
clone size: many
CDR3 DNA: TGTGCCAGCAGCTTGAGTGGGCGGGCGGCCTCCTACGAGCAGTACTTC
CDR3 protein: CASSLSGRAASYEQYF

J gene: TRBJ1-5
CDR3 length: 13
V gene: TRBV6-5
D gene: NA
clone size: many
CDR3 DNA: TGTACCAGCAGTCGGAATAGCAATCAGCCCCAGCATTTT
CDR3 protein: CTSSRNSNQPQHF

J gene: TRBJ1-2
CDR3 length: 14
V gene: TRBV5-5
D gene: NA
clone size: many
CDR3 DNA: TGTGCCAGCAGCTGGGAACAGGGATCCTATGGCTACACCTTC
CDR3 protein: CASSWEQGSYGYTF

J gene: TRBJ1-5
CDR3 length: 13
V gene: TRBV7-9
D gene: NA
clone size: NA
CDR3 DNA: TGTGCCAGCAGCCACGGACGACAAGAGACCCAGCATTTT
CDR3 protein: CASSHGRQETQHF

J gene: TRBJ1-1
CDR3 length: 15
V gene: TRBV20-1
D gene: NA
clone size: few
CDR3 DNA: TGCAGTGCTAGAGTTTTCGGGCAGGGACGAACTGAAGCTTTCTTT
CDR3 protein: CSARVFGQGRTEAFF

J gene: TRBJ1-1
CDR3 length: 14
V gene: TRBV29-1
D gene: NA
clone size: many
CDR3 DNA: TGCAGCGTTGACGTACAGGGCTTGGACACTGAAGCTTTCTTT
CDR3 protein: CSVDVQGLDTEAFF

J gene: TRBJ2-7
CDR3 length: 14
V gene: TRBV10-3
D gene: NA
clone size: once
CDR3 DNA: TGTGCCAGCAGTGAATGGCCCGGGGGCTCCGAGCGGTACTTC
CDR3 protein: CASSEWPGGSERYF

J gene: TRBJ2-5
CDR3 length: 14
V gene: TRBV20-1
D gene: NA
clone size: NA
CDR3 DNA: TGCAGTGCTAGGAAAAAGGGATGGAATCAGCCCCAGTACTTC
CDR3 protein: CSARKKGWNQPQYF